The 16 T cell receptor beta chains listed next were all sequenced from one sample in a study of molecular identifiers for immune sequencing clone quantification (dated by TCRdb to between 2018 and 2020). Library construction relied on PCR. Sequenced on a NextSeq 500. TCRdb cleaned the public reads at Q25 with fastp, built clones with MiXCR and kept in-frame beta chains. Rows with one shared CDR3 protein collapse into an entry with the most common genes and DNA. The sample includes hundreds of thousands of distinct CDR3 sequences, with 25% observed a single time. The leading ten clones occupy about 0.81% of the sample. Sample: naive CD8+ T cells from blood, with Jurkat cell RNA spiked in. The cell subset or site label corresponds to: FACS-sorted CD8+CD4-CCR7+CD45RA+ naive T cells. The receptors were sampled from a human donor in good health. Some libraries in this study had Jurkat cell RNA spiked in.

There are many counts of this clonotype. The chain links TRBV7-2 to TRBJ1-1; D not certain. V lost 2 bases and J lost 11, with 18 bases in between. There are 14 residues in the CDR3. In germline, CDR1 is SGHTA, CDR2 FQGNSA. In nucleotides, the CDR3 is TGTGCCAGCAGCTTAAGTCTGGGGAGGAACGAGGCTTTCTTT. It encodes CASSLSLGRNEAFF.

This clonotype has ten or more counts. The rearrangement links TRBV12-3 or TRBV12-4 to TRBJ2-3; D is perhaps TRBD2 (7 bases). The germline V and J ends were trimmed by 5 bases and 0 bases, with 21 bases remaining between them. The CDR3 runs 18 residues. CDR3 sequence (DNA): TGTGCCAGCAGTGGCGTCCGGGAGGCAGGGGCTAGCACAGATACGCAGTATTTT. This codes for CASSGVREAGASTDTQYF.

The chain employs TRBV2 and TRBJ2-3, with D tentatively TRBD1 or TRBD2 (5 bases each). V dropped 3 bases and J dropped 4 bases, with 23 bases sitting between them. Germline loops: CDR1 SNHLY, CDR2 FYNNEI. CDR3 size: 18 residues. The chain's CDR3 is CASSDWPVRGRVADTQYF. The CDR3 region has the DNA TGTGCCAGCAGTGATTGGCCGGTGAGGGGCAGGGTGGCAGATACGCAGTATTTT.

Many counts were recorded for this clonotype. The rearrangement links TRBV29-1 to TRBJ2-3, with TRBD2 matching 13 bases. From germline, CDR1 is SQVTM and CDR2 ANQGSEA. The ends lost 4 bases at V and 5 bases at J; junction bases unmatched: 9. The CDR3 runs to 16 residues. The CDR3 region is CSVVKRTSGSGDTQYF. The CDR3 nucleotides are TGCAGCGTTGTTAAAAGGACTAGCGGGAGCGGAGATACGCAGTATTTT.

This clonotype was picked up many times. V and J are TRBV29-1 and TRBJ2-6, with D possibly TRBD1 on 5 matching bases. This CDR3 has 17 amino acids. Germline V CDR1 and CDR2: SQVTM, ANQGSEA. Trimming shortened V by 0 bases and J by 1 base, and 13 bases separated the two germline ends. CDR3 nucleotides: TGCAGCGTTGAAGATCCCCACCCAGGGTCTGGGGCCAACGTCCTGACTTTC. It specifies CSVEDPHPGSGANVLTF.

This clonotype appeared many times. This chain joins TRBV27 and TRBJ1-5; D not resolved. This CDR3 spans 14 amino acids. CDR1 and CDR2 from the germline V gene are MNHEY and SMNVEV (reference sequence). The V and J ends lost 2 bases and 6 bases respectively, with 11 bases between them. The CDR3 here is CASSLTGLTQPQHF. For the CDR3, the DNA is TGTGCCAGCAGTTTAACCGGGTTGACTCAGCCCCAGCATTTT.

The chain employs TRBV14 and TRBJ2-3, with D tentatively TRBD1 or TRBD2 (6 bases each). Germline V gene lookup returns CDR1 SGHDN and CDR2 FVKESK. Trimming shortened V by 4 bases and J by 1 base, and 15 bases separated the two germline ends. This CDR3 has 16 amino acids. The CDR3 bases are TGTGCCAGCAGCCCCGCTCCAGGGGAGGGCACAGATACGCAGTATTTT. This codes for CASSPAPGEGTDTQYF.

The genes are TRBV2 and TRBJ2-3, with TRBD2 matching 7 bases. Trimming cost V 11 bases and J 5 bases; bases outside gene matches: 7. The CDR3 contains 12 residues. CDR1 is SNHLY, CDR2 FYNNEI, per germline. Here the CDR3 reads CAGREDKDTQYF. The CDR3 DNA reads TGTGCCGGCCGGGAGGACAAAGATACGCAGTATTTT.

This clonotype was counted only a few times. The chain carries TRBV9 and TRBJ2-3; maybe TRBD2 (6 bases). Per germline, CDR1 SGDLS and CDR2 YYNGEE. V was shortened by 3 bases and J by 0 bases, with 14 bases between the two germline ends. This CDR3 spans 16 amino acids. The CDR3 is CASSGNPGTSTDTQYF. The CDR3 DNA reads TGTGCCAGCAGCGGGAACCCAGGGACTAGCACAGATACGCAGTATTTT.

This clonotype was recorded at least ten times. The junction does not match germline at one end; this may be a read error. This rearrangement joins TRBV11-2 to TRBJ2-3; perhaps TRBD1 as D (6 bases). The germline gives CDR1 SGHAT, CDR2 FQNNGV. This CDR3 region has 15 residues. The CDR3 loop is CASSLGGSSTDTQYF. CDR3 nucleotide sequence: TGTGCCAGCAGTTTAGGGGGTTCTAGCACAGATACGCAGTATTTT.

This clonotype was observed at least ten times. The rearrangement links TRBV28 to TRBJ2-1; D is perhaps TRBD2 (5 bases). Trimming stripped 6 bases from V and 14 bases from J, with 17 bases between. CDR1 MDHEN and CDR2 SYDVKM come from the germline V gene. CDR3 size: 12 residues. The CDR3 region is CASSNPDPEEFF. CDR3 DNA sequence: TGTGCCAGCAGCAACCCCGACCCGGAGGAGTTCTTC.

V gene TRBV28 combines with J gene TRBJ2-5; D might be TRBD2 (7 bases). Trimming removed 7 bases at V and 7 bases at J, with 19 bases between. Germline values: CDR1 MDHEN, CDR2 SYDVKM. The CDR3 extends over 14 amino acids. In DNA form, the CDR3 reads TGTGCCAGCACCCCACACGGGGGGCAGGGGACCCAGTACTTC. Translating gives CASTPHGGQGTQYF.

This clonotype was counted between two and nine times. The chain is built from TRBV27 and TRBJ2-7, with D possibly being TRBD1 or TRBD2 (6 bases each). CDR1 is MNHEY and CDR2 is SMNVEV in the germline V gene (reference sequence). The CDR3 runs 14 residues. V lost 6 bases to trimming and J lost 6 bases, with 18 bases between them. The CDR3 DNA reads TGTGCCAGCAGCCGAGGCACCGGGGGCCGCGAGCAGTACTTC. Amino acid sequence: CASSRGTGGREQYF.

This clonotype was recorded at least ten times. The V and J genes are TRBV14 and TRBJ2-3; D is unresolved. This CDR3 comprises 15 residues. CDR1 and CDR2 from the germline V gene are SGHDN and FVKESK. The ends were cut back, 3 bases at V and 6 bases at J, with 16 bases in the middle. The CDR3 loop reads CASSHNGPFSDTQYF. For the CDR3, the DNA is TGTGCCAGCAGCCACAACGGGCCCTTCAGCGATACGCAGTATTTT.

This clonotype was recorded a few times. CDR3 loop: CASSISGGSSSHEQFF. The CDR3 DNA reads as TGTGCCAGCAGCATTAGCGGGGGGTCTAGTTCCCATGAGCAGTTCTTC. This chain links TRBV11-2 with TRBJ2-1, with 10 bases matching TRBD2. The CDR3 contains 16 residues. Looked up from germline, CDR1 is SGHAT and CDR2 is FQNNGV. The V segment lost 5 bases and the J segment 8 bases; nucleotides outside the gene matches: 12.

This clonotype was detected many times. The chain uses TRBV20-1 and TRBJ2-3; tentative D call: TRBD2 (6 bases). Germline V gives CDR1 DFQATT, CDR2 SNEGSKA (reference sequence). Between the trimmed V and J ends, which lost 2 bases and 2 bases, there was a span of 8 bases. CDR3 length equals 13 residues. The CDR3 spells CSARRTNTDTQYF. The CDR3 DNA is TGCAGTGCTAGACGGACTAACACAGATACGCAGTATTTT.